This is a list of T cell receptor beta chains from one sample in a study of blood T cell repertoires in COVID-19. TCRdb keeps only in-frame clones here, not all; method: immunoSEQ multiplex PCR. This table holds tens of thousands of clones, around 76% found once. Specimen: peripheral blood. These receptors all stem from a human donor in a cohort sampled during active COVID-19. CDR3s include the opening cysteine and the closing phenylalanine or tryptophan. A D gene is named only where the DNA matches it firmly. Only part of the rows carry a size: once, few, many, or a class if the clone is expanded.

clone_size: few
j_call: TRBJ2-1
v_call: TRBV29-1
cdr3_length: 13
d_call: -
cdr3_nt: TGCAGCGTTGAACACCCCAGGCACAATGAGCAGTTCTTC
cdr3_aa: CSVEHPRHNEQFF

clone_size: -
j_call: TRBJ1-5
v_call: TRBV19
cdr3_length: 14
d_call: -
cdr3_nt: TGTGCCAGTAGTACCCCCCCCCGGGGACAGCCCCAGCATTTT
cdr3_aa: CASSTPPRGQPQHF

clone_size: -
j_call: TRBJ1-5
v_call: TRBV2
cdr3_length: 17
d_call: -
cdr3_nt: TGTGCCAGCAGTCATCCATCGACAGGCCCTCCCAATCAGCCCCAGCATTTT
cdr3_aa: CASSHPSTGPPNQPQHF

clone_size: once
j_call: TRBJ2-3
v_call: TRBV5-1
cdr3_length: 15
d_call: TRBD1
cdr3_nt: TGCGCCAGCGGGGCTGGACAGGGGGCCATGGATACGCAGTATTTT
cdr3_aa: CASGAGQGAMDTQYF

clone_size: -
j_call: TRBJ1-2
v_call: TRBV24-1
cdr3_length: 14
d_call: -
cdr3_nt: TGTGCCACCAGTGATTTAAACAGAGCCTATGGCTACACCTTC
cdr3_aa: CATSDLNRAYGYTF

clone_size: -
j_call: TRBJ1-2
v_call: TRBV5-1
cdr3_length: 14
d_call: TRBD1
cdr3_nt: TGCGCCAGCAGCAGTAGGACAGGGATTTATGGCTACACCTTC
cdr3_aa: CASSSRTGIYGYTF

clone_size: few
j_call: TRBJ2-1
v_call: TRBV7-9
cdr3_length: 18
d_call: TRBD2
cdr3_nt: TGTGCCAGCAGCTTAATCGGCGGGAGGGCCTTAATGGGTAATGAGCAGTTCTTC
cdr3_aa: CASSLIGGRALMGNEQFF

clone_size: -
j_call: TRBJ1-1
v_call: TRBV23-1
cdr3_length: 15
d_call: -
cdr3_nt: TGCGCCAGCAGTCAATCGAACAGGGAGAACACTGAAGCTTTCTTT
cdr3_aa: CASSQSNRENTEAFF

clone_size: -
j_call: TRBJ2-5
v_call: TRBV5-1
cdr3_length: 15
d_call: -
cdr3_nt: TGCGCCAGCAGCTTTGATCGAGGGAGTGTAGAGACCCAGTACTTC
cdr3_aa: CASSFDRGSVETQYF

clone_size: -
j_call: TRBJ1-5
v_call: TRBV28
cdr3_length: 14
d_call: -
cdr3_nt: TGTGCCAGCAGCCACAGACAGGGCAATCAGCCCCAGCATTTT
cdr3_aa: CASSHRQGNQPQHF

clone_size: -
j_call: TRBJ2-6
v_call: TRBV4-1
cdr3_length: 16
d_call: -
cdr3_nt: TGCGCCAGCACCCCGGAGGTCCTCTCTGGGGCCAACGTCCTGACTTTC
cdr3_aa: CASTPEVLSGANVLTF

clone_size: -
j_call: TRBJ1-6
v_call: TRBV4-1
cdr3_length: 14
d_call: -
cdr3_nt: TGCGCCAGCAGCTCTGCAGGGGACCAATCACCCCTCCACTTT
cdr3_aa: CASSSAGDQSPLHF

clone_size: -
j_call: TRBJ1-1
v_call: TRBV2
cdr3_length: 13
d_call: -
cdr3_nt: TGTGCCAGCAGTCTGAGGGGGGGAAATGAAGCTTTCTTT
cdr3_aa: CASSLRGGNEAFF

clone_size: -
j_call: TRBJ1-3
v_call: TRBV5-6
cdr3_length: 15
d_call: TRBD1
cdr3_nt: TGTGCCAGCAGCTTAATACAGGGGCAAGCGGACACCATATATTTT
cdr3_aa: CASSLIQGQADTIYF

clone_size: -
j_call: TRBJ2-3
v_call: TRBV9
cdr3_length: 14
d_call: -
cdr3_nt: TGTGCCAGCAGCGGACAGGATGTAACAGATACGCAGTATTTT
cdr3_aa: CASSGQDVTDTQYF

clone_size: -
j_call: TRBJ1-4
v_call: TRBV25-1
cdr3_length: 15
d_call: TRBD1
cdr3_nt: TGTGCCAGCAGTGAATATAAGGGGGCGGATGAAAAACTGTTTTTT
cdr3_aa: CASSEYKGADEKLFF

clone_size: -
j_call: TRBJ1-4
v_call: TRBV15
cdr3_length: 15
d_call: TRBD1
cdr3_nt: TGTGCCACCAGCACCTCCGGGACAGTTAATGAAAAACTGTTTTTT
cdr3_aa: CATSTSGTVNEKLFF

clone_size: -
j_call: TRBJ1-2
v_call: TRBV6-6
cdr3_length: 17
d_call: -
cdr3_nt: TGTGCCAGCAGTCCCTCGGGGTTGGCCCCGGAGTACTATGGCTACACCTTC
cdr3_aa: CASSPSGLAPEYYGYTF

clone_size: -
j_call: TRBJ1-4
v_call: TRBV6-4
cdr3_length: 18
d_call: TRBD1
cdr3_nt: TGTGCCAGCAGTGAGCGATCGACAGGGGGAGCAACTAATGAAAAACTGTTTTTT
cdr3_aa: CASSERSTGGATNEKLFF

clone_size: -
j_call: TRBJ2-7
v_call: TRBV2
cdr3_length: 13
d_call: -
cdr3_nt: TGTGCCAGCAGTTACACCCCCGACTACGAGCAGTACTTC
cdr3_aa: CASSYTPDYEQYF

clone_size: once
j_call: TRBJ2-3
v_call: TRBV15
cdr3_length: 15
d_call: TRBD2
cdr3_nt: TGTGCCACCAGCACCCCGGGGGGGGCATGGGATACGCAGTATTTT
cdr3_aa: CATSTPGGAWDTQYF

clone_size: -
j_call: TRBJ2-1
v_call: TRBV20-1
cdr3_length: 10
d_call: -
cdr3_nt: TGCAGTGCTTTAGACAATGAGCAGTTCTTC
cdr3_aa: CSALDNEQFF

clone_size: -
j_call: TRBJ1-3
v_call: TRBV18
cdr3_length: 19
d_call: TRBD1
cdr3_nt: TGTGCCAGCTCACTTTCCCCGTGGACAGGGGAGAACTCTGGAAACACCATATATTTT
cdr3_aa: CASSLSPWTGENSGNTIYF

clone_size: few
j_call: TRBJ2-7
v_call: TRBV29-1
cdr3_length: 13
d_call: TRBD1
cdr3_nt: TGCAGCGTTGAAGTTCAGGGGGCCTACGAGCAGTACTTC
cdr3_aa: CSVEVQGAYEQYF

clone_size: -
j_call: TRBJ1-1
v_call: TRBV16
cdr3_length: 17
d_call: TRBD1
cdr3_nt: TGTGCCAGCAGCCAATGGCCCCAAGGACAGGGAGGGACTGAAGCTTTCTTT
cdr3_aa: CASSQWPQGQGGTEAFF

clone_size: many
j_call: TRBJ2-5
v_call: TRBV4-1
cdr3_length: 15
d_call: -
cdr3_nt: TGCGCCAGCAGCCAAGATCTGGAGATGGGAGAGACCCAGTACTTC
cdr3_aa: CASSQDLEMGETQYF

clone_size: many
j_call: TRBJ1-1
v_call: TRBV27
cdr3_length: 16
d_call: TRBD1
cdr3_nt: TGTGCCAGCAGTTTACATTTAGGGACAGGGGCCACTGAAGCTTTCTTT
cdr3_aa: CASSLHLGTGATEAFF

clone_size: -
j_call: TRBJ2-3
v_call: TRBV6-2/TRBV6-3
cdr3_length: 18
d_call: TRBD2
cdr3_nt: TGTGCCAGCAGTTCCCGAAATCCGGGACTAGCTAGCACAGATACGCAGTATTTT
cdr3_aa: CASSSRNPGLASTDTQYF

clone_size: -
j_call: TRBJ2-1
v_call: TRBV2
cdr3_length: 13
d_call: -
cdr3_nt: TGTGCCAGCAGTGACTTTGGCCCCGCTGAGCAGTTCTTC
cdr3_aa: CASSDFGPAEQFF

clone_size: -
j_call: TRBJ1-2
v_call: TRBV27
cdr3_length: 16
d_call: TRBD1
cdr3_nt: TGTGCCAGCAGTCCGTTCCCGGGACAGGGGGCAAAGGGCTACACCTTC
cdr3_aa: CASSPFPGQGAKGYTF

clone_size: -
j_call: TRBJ2-2
v_call: TRBV5-4
cdr3_length: 14
d_call: -
cdr3_nt: TGTGCCAGCAGCTTCGACAGGAACACCGGGGAGCTGTTTTTT
cdr3_aa: CASSFDRNTGELFF

clone_size: -
j_call: TRBJ1-4
v_call: TRBV9
cdr3_length: 15
d_call: -
cdr3_nt: TGTGCCAGCAGCGTAGGGCTGGCTGCTAATGAAAAACTGTTTTTT
cdr3_aa: CASSVGLAANEKLFF

clone_size: -
j_call: TRBJ1-1
v_call: TRBV12-3/TRBV12-4
cdr3_length: 13
d_call: -
cdr3_nt: TGTGCCAGCAGCTGGGCCATGAACACTGAAGCTTTCTTT
cdr3_aa: CASSWAMNTEAFF

clone_size: -
j_call: TRBJ2-5
v_call: TRBV27
cdr3_length: 16
d_call: TRBD2
cdr3_nt: TGTGCCAGCAGTTTATTCGGACTAGCGGGTACGGAGACCCAGTACTTC
cdr3_aa: CASSLFGLAGTETQYF

clone_size: -
j_call: TRBJ2-1
v_call: TRBV7-9
cdr3_length: 17
d_call: -
cdr3_nt: TGTGCCAGCAGTTTTTTACTAGCATCAAGCTCCTACAATGAGCAGTTCTTC
cdr3_aa: CASSFLLASSSYNEQFF

clone_size: -
j_call: TRBJ1-6
v_call: TRBV6-6
cdr3_length: 15
d_call: TRBD1
cdr3_nt: TGTGCCAGCAGTACCGACAGGGGGAGGAGTTCACCCCTCCACTTT
cdr3_aa: CASSTDRGRSSPLHF

clone_size: -
j_call: TRBJ1-2
v_call: TRBV3-1/TRBV3-2
cdr3_length: 15
d_call: TRBD1
cdr3_nt: TGTGCCAGCAGCCATACAGGGGGCGCCGGCTATGGCTACACCTTC
cdr3_aa: CASSHTGGAGYGYTF

clone_size: -
j_call: TRBJ2-3
v_call: TRBV5-8
cdr3_length: 15
d_call: -
cdr3_nt: TGTGCCAGCAGCTTGCTAGAGGGAGCCACAGATACGCAGTATTTT
cdr3_aa: CASSLLEGATDTQYF

clone_size: -
j_call: TRBJ2-4
v_call: TRBV4-1
cdr3_length: 14
d_call: TRBD2
cdr3_nt: TGCGCCAGCAGCGGACGAAGCGGGGAGGACATTCAGTACTTC
cdr3_aa: CASSGRSGEDIQYF

clone_size: few
j_call: TRBJ2-1
v_call: TRBV7-9
cdr3_length: 17
d_call: TRBD1
cdr3_nt: TGTGCCAGCAGCCTCTATGGACAGGGCCATCATACGGATGAGCAGTTCTTC
cdr3_aa: CASSLYGQGHHTDEQFF

clone_size: few
j_call: TRBJ2-5
v_call: TRBV19
cdr3_length: 17
d_call: TRBD2
cdr3_nt: TGTGCCAGTAGTAGGAATAGCGGGAAAGTAGAACAAGAGACCCAGTACTTC
cdr3_aa: CASSRNSGKVEQETQYF

clone_size: many
j_call: TRBJ1-2
v_call: TRBV7-6
cdr3_length: 17
d_call: -
cdr3_nt: TGTGCCAGCAGCCCCATTGGGGGGACTGGCTATAACTATGGCTACACCTTC
cdr3_aa: CASSPIGGTGYNYGYTF

clone_size: -
j_call: TRBJ1-2
v_call: TRBV28
cdr3_length: 13
d_call: -
cdr3_nt: TGTGCCAGCTATGTAGGCGGCGCCGGGGGCTACACCTTC
cdr3_aa: CASYVGGAGGYTF

clone_size: -
j_call: TRBJ2-2
v_call: TRBV5-6
cdr3_length: 14
d_call: -
cdr3_nt: TGTGCCAGCAGCCAGGGCCTCACCCACGGGGAGCTGTTTTTT
cdr3_aa: CASSQGLTHGELFF

clone_size: -
j_call: TRBJ1-1
v_call: TRBV12-3/TRBV12-4
cdr3_length: 12
d_call: -
cdr3_nt: TGTGCCAGCAGTGTCACGGTGACTGAAGCTTTCTTT
cdr3_aa: CASSVTVTEAFF